The source of this T cell receptor (beta chain) is a study of regulatory T cells in long-lasting Graves disease. Time point indicated: newly diagnosed GD, antithyroid drugs for less than 3 months. Isolated PBMC RNA provided the starting material for the TCR library. The guidelines of the American Thyroid Association were the basis for diagnosing Graves' disease. In this cohort, patients came from an endocrinology department located in Xi'an, China. Through Arm-PCR of CDR3 regions and iRepertoire HTBI primers, TCR beta libraries were built. TCRdb reprocessed the multiplex PCR reads with MiXCR, giving one entry per CDR3 protein. The sample has about 560,000 distinct CDR3 sequences, about 16% seen once; the top ten hold about 12%. This clonotype was recorded at least ten times. These same data were also listed under a study on T cells in Graves' hyperthyroidism and ophthalmopathy. That work contributes: Most thyroid clonotypes expanded above 0.001 appeared in blood too.

This sequence was found in a man between 18 and 35 years old with Graves disease. The sequences come from peripheral blood mononuclear cells (PBMCs), collected at new diagnosis, from a patient treated with antithyroid drugs.

The CDR3, as DNA: TGTGCCAGCAGCGTCCTGACAGGTGACACTGAAGCTTTCTTT. Protein sequence: CASSVLTGDTEAFF. This rearrangement joins TRBV2 to TRBJ1-1; D perhaps matches TRBD1 (6 bases). Per the germline V gene, CDR1 is SNHLY and CDR2 is FYNNEI. V lost 6 bases and J 3 bases, leaving 14 bases between the germline ends. This CDR3 is built from 14 residues.